A single sample is the source of the 12 T cell receptor beta chains below, sequenced in a study of T cells in Graves' hyperthyroidism and ophthalmopathy. RNA transcripts gave rise to amplified TCR beta CDR3 regions. The primer set for the first-round RT-PCR of the TCR CDR3 was HTBI. TCRdb re-analysed the multiplex PCR reads in MiXCR, keeping a single row per CDR3 protein. The top ten clones hold 13% to 15% of a sample with around 440,000 distinct CDR3 sequences, around a sixth of them seen once. The sequenced material came from blood. Receptors originate from a woman in her late teens or twenties with Graves' hyperthyroidism.

This clonotype was counted ten times or more. This chain uses TRBV28 with TRBJ2-7; 11 bases map to TRBD2. CDR3 size: 15 residues. Unmatched junction bases numbered 7, after V lost 3 bases and J lost 6 bases. Germline lookup yields CDR1 MDHEN and CDR2 SYDVKM. CDR3 DNA sequence: TGTGCCAGCAGTTTTAGCGGGAGGGCCTCGGGCGAGCAGTACTTC. It encodes CASSFSGRASGEQYF.

This clonotype was picked up many times. This chain joins TRBV10-3 and TRBJ2-1; the match to TRBD2 covers 7 bases. In germline, CDR1 is ENHRY, CDR2 SYGVKD. The CDR3 spans 15 residues. With 5 bases clipped from V and 7 bases from J, the junction kept 11 bases outside the gene matches. CDR3 sequence reads: CAISQASGGYNEQFF. The CDR3 DNA sequence: TGTGCCATCAGTCAAGCTAGCGGAGGTTATAATGAGCAGTTCTTC.

This clonotype came up many times. CDR3 nucleotide sequence: TGTGCCAGCAGTTTATGGGGACAGGGCAATCAGCCCCAGCATTTT. It encodes CASSLWGQGNQPQHF. The chain combines TRBV28 with TRBJ1-5; the match to TRBD1 covers 8 bases. CDR1 is MDHEN, CDR2 SYDVKM, per germline. The J segment lost 2 bases and the V segment lost 0 bases, leaving 0 bases of the junction unmatched. The CDR3 is made up of 15 amino acids.

This clonotype has at least ten counts. This chain joins TRBV6-1 and TRBJ1-1; perhaps TRBD1 as D (5 bases). Germline V gives CDR1 MNHNS, CDR2 SASEGT. This CDR3 has 13 residues. Trimming shortened V by 6 bases and J by 6 bases, and 14 bases separated the two germline ends. CDR3 residues: CASSPRRDSEAFF. CDR3 DNA: TGTGCCAGCAGCCCCCGGAGGGACTCTGAAGCTTTCTTT.

This clonotype has a count of ten or more. The gene calls are TRBV3-1 and TRBJ2-7; 14 positions agree with TRBD2. V shed 4 bases and J 4 bases; nucleotides not matched to a gene: 9. Germline loops: CDR1 LGHDT, CDR2 YNNKEL (reference sequence). The CDR3 extends over 17 amino acids. The DNA of the CDR3 is TGTGCCAGCAGCCGGACCCCGACTAGCGGGAGGGCATACGAGCAGTACTTC. It specifies CASSRTPTSGRAYEQYF.

This clonotype has only a few counts. V gene TRBV20-1 combines with J gene TRBJ2-2, with D perhaps given as TRBD1 or TRBD2 (7 bases each). The CDR3 spans 15 residues. In germline, CDR1 is DFQATT, CDR2 SNEGSKA (reference sequence). The V end lost 7 bases, the J end lost 7 bases, and 22 bases lay between the germline ends. CDR3 sequence: CSGGGGTVGIGELFF. CDR3 bases: TGCAGTGGTGGGGGGGGGACAGTTGGGATCGGGGAGCTGTTTTTT.

This chain connects TRBV2 to TRBJ2-5, with 8 bases identical to TRBD2. V lost 10 bases and J lost 3; bases outside the gene matches: 7. CDR1 is SNHLY and CDR2 is FYNNEI in the germline V gene. CDR3 size: 13 residues. CDR3 residues: CATQRGNEETQYF. In DNA form, the CDR3 reads TGTGCCACCCAGCGGGGGAATGAAGAGACCCAGTACTTC.

The rearrangement links TRBV5-6 to TRBJ1-2; 7 bases are shared with TRBD1. Germline-derived CDR1 and CDR2 are SGHDT and YYEEEE. CDR3 length: 16 residues. The V and J ends lost 1 base and 3 bases, in that order; junction bases with no gene match: 9. The CDR3 spells CASSLRTGSLDYGYTF. In DNA, the CDR3 is TGTGCCAGCAGCTTGAGGACAGGCAGCCTCGACTATGGCTACACCTTC.

The genes are TRBV10-3 and TRBJ2-1; TRBD2 matches 12 bases. Losses at the gene ends were 2 bases for V and 7 bases for J; bases not matched to a gene: 3. The CDR3 length is 15 residues. Per germline, CDR1 ENHRY and CDR2 SYGVKD. CDR3 amino acids: CAISEPGTSGNEQFF. The DNA for the CDR3 is TGTGCCATCAGTGAGCCTGGGACTAGCGGGAATGAGCAGTTCTTC.

This clonotype was seen at least ten times. The rearrangement joins TRBV7-9 to TRBJ1-1; maybe TRBD1 (5 bases). Germline V lookup: CDR1 SEHNR, CDR2 FQNEAQ (reference sequence). The CDR3 contains 14 residues. V was cut by 1 base and J by 3 bases, with 9 bases left in between. Here the CDR3 DNA reads TGTGCCAGCAGCTTAGGCGGGACGGACACTGAAGCTTTCTTT. As protein: CASSLGGTDTEAFF. Combining the CDR3 with reference TRBV7-9 and TRBJ1-1 gives the whole variable domain DTGVSQNPRHKITKRGQNVTFRCDPISEHNRLYWYRQTLGQGPEFLTYFQNEAQLEKSRLLSDRFSAERPKGSFSTLEIQRTEQGDSAMYLCASSLGGTDTEAFFGQGTRLTVV.

This clonotype was recorded at least ten times. This chain's CDR3 is CASRRSNYGYTF. The CDR3 nucleotides are TGTGCCAGCAGGAGATCTAACTATGGCTACACCTTC. The V gene is TRBV28, the J gene TRBJ1-2; D not certain. Germline CDR1 MDHEN, CDR2 SYDVKM. V was clipped by 6 bases and J by 0 bases, with 5 bases between them. This CDR3 is 12 amino acids long.

V gene TRBV4-1 combines with J gene TRBJ2-1; the D gene is possibly TRBD2 (6 bases). Germline CDR1 and CDR2: MGHRA and YSYEKL. The CDR3 is 17 amino acids. Trimming removed 2 bases at V and 3 bases at J, with 17 bases between. The CDR3 DNA is TGCGCCAGCAGCCAACCCCGACTAGTGGGTGGCTACAATGAGCAGTTCTTC. Its protein is CASSQPRLVGGYNEQFF.